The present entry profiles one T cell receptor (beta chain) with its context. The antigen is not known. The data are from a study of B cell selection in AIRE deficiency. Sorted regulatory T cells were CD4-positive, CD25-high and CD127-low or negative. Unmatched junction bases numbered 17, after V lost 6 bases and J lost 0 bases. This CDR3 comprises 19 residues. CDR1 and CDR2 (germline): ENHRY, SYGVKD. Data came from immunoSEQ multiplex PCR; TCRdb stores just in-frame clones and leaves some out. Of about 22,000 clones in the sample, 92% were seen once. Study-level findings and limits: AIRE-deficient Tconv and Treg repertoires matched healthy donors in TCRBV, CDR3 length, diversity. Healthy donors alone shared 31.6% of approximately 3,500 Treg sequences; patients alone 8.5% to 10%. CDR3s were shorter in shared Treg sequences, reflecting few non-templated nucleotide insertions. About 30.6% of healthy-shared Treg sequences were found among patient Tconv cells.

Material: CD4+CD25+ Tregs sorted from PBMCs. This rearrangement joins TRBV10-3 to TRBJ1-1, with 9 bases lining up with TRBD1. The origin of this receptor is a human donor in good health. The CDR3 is CAISAFKGQGRSMNTEAFF. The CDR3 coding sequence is TGTGCCATCAGCGCCTTTAAGGGACAGGGTAGATCCATGAACACTGAAGCTTTCTTT.